These T cell receptor beta chains were read from a single sample in a study of blood T cell repertoires in COVID-19. The protocol was immunoSEQ multiplex PCR, while the TCRdb copy is restricted to in-frame clones and leaves out a portion. The data show 25,000 to 30,000 clones, with roughly 80% seen just once and more than 15% held by the top ten. The sequenced material came from peripheral blood. These receptors all stem from an older woman with acute or convalescent COVID-19. Each CDR3 is given with its conserved first and last residue. A D gene is named only where the DNA matches it firmly. Expanded clones are given a class, and other clones once, few, many or no size at all.

abundance: .
v_gene: TRBV28
j_gene: TRBJ2-3
len: 14
d_gene: .
CDR3nt: TGTGCCAGCACAGGACAGAGATACACAGATACGCAGTATTTT
CDR3aa: CASTGQRYTDTQYF

abundance: .
v_gene: TRBV2
j_gene: TRBJ1-2
len: 13
d_gene: .
CDR3nt: TGTGCCAGCAGTGCTGACAGTTACTATGGCTACACCTTC
CDR3aa: CASSADSYYGYTF

abundance: once
v_gene: TRBV3-1/TRBV3-2
j_gene: TRBJ2-4
len: 11
d_gene: .
CDR3nt: TGTGCCAGCAGCCTCGGTGACATTCAGTACTTC
CDR3aa: CASSLGDIQYF

abundance: few
v_gene: TRBV19
j_gene: TRBJ1-5
len: 16
d_gene: .
CDR3nt: TGTGCCAGTAGTTGGGATCGGGCAGGGTGGAATCAGCCCCAGCATTTT
CDR3aa: CASSWDRAGWNQPQHF

abundance: .
v_gene: TRBV19
j_gene: TRBJ1-1
len: 11
d_gene: .
CDR3nt: TGTGCCACTGCCTTGGGCTCTGAAGCTTTCTTT
CDR3aa: CATALGSEAFF

abundance: .
v_gene: TRBV5-4
j_gene: TRBJ2-2
len: 17
d_gene: TRBD1
CDR3nt: TGTGCCAGCAGCTTACCCGGGACAGGGACGAACACCGGGGAGCTGTTTTTT
CDR3aa: CASSLPGTGTNTGELFF

abundance: few
v_gene: TRBV7-8
j_gene: TRBJ1-1
len: 18
d_gene: .
CDR3nt: TGTGCCAGCAGCCTAGCGGGATTGGTGCGGGAGTGGAACACTGAAGCTTTCTTT
CDR3aa: CASSLAGLVREWNTEAFF

abundance: .
v_gene: TRBV19
j_gene: TRBJ1-1
len: 13
d_gene: .
CDR3nt: TGTGCCAGCGCTCAGGGCGGGAACACTGAAGCTTTCTTT
CDR3aa: CASAQGGNTEAFF

abundance: .
v_gene: TRBV28
j_gene: TRBJ1-2
len: 14
d_gene: TRBD1
CDR3nt: TGTGCCAGCAGTTTCGGAGGGACAGACTATGGCTACACCTTC
CDR3aa: CASSFGGTDYGYTF

abundance: .
v_gene: TRBV5-4
j_gene: TRBJ2-1
len: 16
d_gene: TRBD2
CDR3nt: TGTGCCAGCAGCCTGGGGGGAGCGGGGGGTTGGAATGAGCAGTTCTTC
CDR3aa: CASSLGGAGGWNEQFF

abundance: .
v_gene: TRBV28
j_gene: TRBJ2-1
len: 16
d_gene: .
CDR3nt: TGTGCCAGCAGTTCTCTCAACCCCGGACAGTACAATGAGCAGTTCTTC
CDR3aa: CASSSLNPGQYNEQFF

abundance: .
v_gene: TRBV11-2
j_gene: TRBJ2-4
len: 15
d_gene: TRBD2
CDR3nt: TGTGCCAGCAGCGTCGGGACTACTTATCCCCACATTCAGTACTTC
CDR3aa: CASSVGTTYPHIQYF

abundance: .
v_gene: TRBV2
j_gene: TRBJ2-3
len: 15
d_gene: TRBD2
CDR3nt: TGTGCCAGCAGATTGATAGCGGGGAAGGGAGATACGCAGTATTTT
CDR3aa: CASRLIAGKGDTQYF

abundance: .
v_gene: TRBV30
j_gene: TRBJ1-5
len: 12
d_gene: .
CDR3nt: TGTGCCTGGGGCTATAGCAATCAGCCCCAGCATTTT
CDR3aa: CAWGYSNQPQHF

abundance: .
v_gene: TRBV5-1
j_gene: TRBJ2-5
len: 16
d_gene: TRBD2
CDR3nt: TGCGCCAGCAGCTTGGAGCCTAGCGGGGGGGCAGAGACCCAGTACTTC
CDR3aa: CASSLEPSGGAETQYF

abundance: .
v_gene: TRBV3-1/TRBV3-2
j_gene: TRBJ1-6
len: 16
d_gene: .
CDR3nt: TGTGCCAGCAGCGGTGTCACTCCCATTCATAATTCACCCCTCCACTTT
CDR3aa: CASSGVTPIHNSPLHF

abundance: .
v_gene: TRBV5-1
j_gene: TRBJ2-7
len: 15
d_gene: .
CDR3nt: TGCGCCAGCCGAGAACGGGCAGGGGTGACCTACGAGCAGTACTTC
CDR3aa: CASRERAGVTYEQYF

abundance: .
v_gene: TRBV6-1
j_gene: TRBJ1-2
len: 12
d_gene: .
CDR3nt: TGTGCCAGCAGTGAAATCAGGGATGGCTACACCTTC
CDR3aa: CASSEIRDGYTF

abundance: .
v_gene: TRBV18
j_gene: TRBJ1-1
len: 14
d_gene: .
CDR3nt: TGTGCCAGCTCCACAGGGCTCGGGTCCACTGAAGCTTTCTTT
CDR3aa: CASSTGLGSTEAFF

abundance: .
v_gene: TRBV6-6
j_gene: TRBJ1-3
len: 14
d_gene: TRBD1
CDR3nt: TGTGCCAGCAGCGGGACAGGGACTGGAAACACCATATATTTT
CDR3aa: CASSGTGTGNTIYF

abundance: .
v_gene: TRBV12-3/TRBV12-4
j_gene: TRBJ2-3
len: 13
d_gene: .
CDR3nt: TGTGCCAGCAGTTTCCTCTTAGCTGATACGCAGTATTTT
CDR3aa: CASSFLLADTQYF

abundance: once
v_gene: TRBV7-9
j_gene: TRBJ2-3
len: 16
d_gene: TRBD2
CDR3nt: TGTGCCAGCAGACGAACTAGCGGGACGAACCCAGATACGCAGTATTTT
CDR3aa: CASRRTSGTNPDTQYF

abundance: .
v_gene: TRBV6-5
j_gene: TRBJ2-3
len: 14
d_gene: TRBD2
CDR3nt: TGTGCCAGCAGAAAGCGGGGGGGGACAGATACGCAGTATTTT
CDR3aa: CASRKRGGTDTQYF

abundance: few
v_gene: TRBV4-1
j_gene: TRBJ1-2
len: 15
d_gene: TRBD1
CDR3nt: TGCGCCAGCAGCCAACCCATACAGGGGAACTATGGCTACACCTTC
CDR3aa: CASSQPIQGNYGYTF

abundance: .
v_gene: TRBV5-6
j_gene: TRBJ2-7
len: 13
d_gene: .
CDR3nt: TGTGCCAGCAGCTTGGGTACAGGGCGCGAGCAGTACTTC
CDR3aa: CASSLGTGREQYF

abundance: few
v_gene: TRBV10-1
j_gene: TRBJ2-7
len: 14
d_gene: TRBD1
CDR3nt: TGCGCCAGCAGCCGGGACAGGAGACCCTACGAGCAGTACTTC
CDR3aa: CASSRDRRPYEQYF

abundance: .
v_gene: TRBV25-1
j_gene: TRBJ2-3
len: 16
d_gene: .
CDR3nt: TGTGCCAGCAGTGAGTGGGGGGGGCGCGGGGTAGATACGCAGTATTTT
CDR3aa: CASSEWGGRGVDTQYF

abundance: .
v_gene: TRBV28
j_gene: TRBJ2-7
len: 14
d_gene: TRBD1
CDR3nt: TGTGCCAGCAGTTTGACAGGGGGTGCAGGTGAGCAGTACTTC
CDR3aa: CASSLTGGAGEQYF

abundance: .
v_gene: TRBV28
j_gene: TRBJ1-1
len: 13
d_gene: .
CDR3nt: TGTGCCAGCGGGGCCCAGGGGAACACTGAAGCTTTCTTT
CDR3aa: CASGAQGNTEAFF

abundance: .
v_gene: TRBV11-3
j_gene: TRBJ2-3
len: 16
d_gene: TRBD1
CDR3nt: TGTGCCAGCAGCCCGAGGACAGGGTTGGGCACAGATACGCAGTATTTT
CDR3aa: CASSPRTGLGTDTQYF

abundance: .
v_gene: TRBV30
j_gene: TRBJ1-2
len: 11
d_gene: .
CDR3nt: TGTGCCTGGAGTGTATCGTATGGCTACACCTTC
CDR3aa: CAWSVSYGYTF

abundance: .
v_gene: TRBV7-3
j_gene: TRBJ2-2
len: 14
d_gene: .
CDR3nt: TGTGCCAGCAGCGTAACAGTTTCAGGCGGGGAGCTGTTTTTT
CDR3aa: CASSVTVSGGELFF

abundance: few
v_gene: TRBV2
j_gene: TRBJ2-3
len: 17
d_gene: TRBD2
CDR3nt: TGTGCCAGCAGTGATACTAGCGGGGAGACTTGGACAGATACGCAGTATTTT
CDR3aa: CASSDTSGETWTDTQYF

abundance: .
v_gene: TRBV6-6
j_gene: TRBJ2-7
len: 17
d_gene: .
CDR3nt: TGTGCCAGCAGTCTACACCCCGGAGAGGCTAGCTCCTACGAGCAGTACTTC
CDR3aa: CASSLHPGEASSYEQYF

abundance: once
v_gene: TRBV15
j_gene: TRBJ1-5
len: 15
d_gene: .
CDR3nt: TGTGCCACCAGCAGGACAGTTAATAGCAATCAGCCCCAGCATTTT
CDR3aa: CATSRTVNSNQPQHF

abundance: .
v_gene: TRBV5-5
j_gene: TRBJ1-1
len: 14
d_gene: TRBD1
CDR3nt: TGTGCCAGCAGCCTCCGGACAGGGGGTACTGAAGCTTTCTTT
CDR3aa: CASSLRTGGTEAFF

abundance: .
v_gene: TRBV13
j_gene: TRBJ2-2
len: 15
d_gene: .
CDR3nt: TGTGCCAGCAGCCCGCGGGTAGTGCTCACCGGGGAGCTGTTTTTT
CDR3aa: CASSPRVVLTGELFF

abundance: few
v_gene: TRBV6-5
j_gene: TRBJ1-2
len: 12
d_gene: TRBD1
CDR3nt: TGTGCCAGCCGCGACAGGGCATATGGCTACACCTTC
CDR3aa: CASRDRAYGYTF

abundance: .
v_gene: TRBV4-2
j_gene: TRBJ2-5
len: 18
d_gene: TRBD2
CDR3nt: TGTGCCAGCAGCCAAGATGGGGCACTAGCGGGGGGCCAAGAGACCCAGTACTTC
CDR3aa: CASSQDGALAGGQETQYF

abundance: .
v_gene: TRBV28
j_gene: TRBJ1-2
len: 14
d_gene: TRBD1
CDR3nt: TGTGCCAGCAGGCCCACAGGGGGTCGGTATGGCTACACCTTC
CDR3aa: CASRPTGGRYGYTF

abundance: .
v_gene: TRBV6-1
j_gene: TRBJ1-2
len: 17
d_gene: TRBD1
CDR3nt: TGTGCCAGCAGTGATCCCCGGCTGGGACAGGGGGCAAATGGCTACACCTTC
CDR3aa: CASSDPRLGQGANGYTF

abundance: .
v_gene: TRBV5-5
j_gene: TRBJ1-2
len: 11
d_gene: .
CDR3nt: TGTGCCAGCAGCTCCAGGGATGGCTACACCTTC
CDR3aa: CASSSRDGYTF

abundance: few
v_gene: TRBV2
j_gene: TRBJ1-6
len: 15
d_gene: .
CDR3nt: TGTGCCAGCACCCCTGGGGCGGTTAGTTATTCACCCCTCCACTTT
CDR3aa: CASTPGAVSYSPLHF

abundance: .
v_gene: TRBV11-2
j_gene: TRBJ2-5
len: 13
d_gene: .
CDR3nt: TGTGCCAGCAGCCGCCCGGCGGGGGAGACCCAGTACTTC
CDR3aa: CASSRPAGETQYF

abundance: .
v_gene: TRBV7-9
j_gene: TRBJ1-1
len: 13
d_gene: .
CDR3nt: TGTGCCAGCAGCACACAGGCTATCCCAGAAGCTTTCTTT
CDR3aa: CASSTQAIPEAFF

abundance: .
v_gene: TRBV30
j_gene: TRBJ2-7
len: 14
d_gene: .
CDR3nt: TGTGCCTGGAGTGTGGGGACACCCCCCTACGAGCAGTACTTC
CDR3aa: CAWSVGTPPYEQYF

abundance: .
v_gene: TRBV6-1
j_gene: TRBJ2-5
len: 15
d_gene: TRBD2
CDR3nt: TGTGCCAGCAGTGATATAGCGGGGGGCGCGGAGACCCAGTACTTC
CDR3aa: CASSDIAGGAETQYF

abundance: .
v_gene: TRBV19
j_gene: TRBJ1-1
len: 13
d_gene: .
CDR3nt: TGTGCCAGTAGTATTAGTCCCAACACTGAAGCTTTCTTT
CDR3aa: CASSISPNTEAFF

abundance: .
v_gene: TRBV2
j_gene: TRBJ2-2
len: 16
d_gene: TRBD2
CDR3nt: TGTGCCAGCAGCGCCGGGGAGCGGGGGCCCACCGGGGAGCTGTTTTTT
CDR3aa: CASSAGERGPTGELFF

abundance: .
v_gene: TRBV18
j_gene: TRBJ1-1
len: 14
d_gene: TRBD1
CDR3nt: TGTGCCAGCTCGAATATCGACAGGGTATCCCCTCTCTTCTTT
CDR3aa: CASSNIDRVSPLFF

abundance: .
v_gene: TRBV2
j_gene: TRBJ1-4
len: 16
d_gene: .
CDR3nt: TGTGCCAGCAGTGAAGCGCCGGGGGGATGGGATGAAAAACTGTTTTTT
CDR3aa: CASSEAPGGWDEKLFF

abundance: .
v_gene: TRBV7-2
j_gene: TRBJ1-3
len: 12
d_gene: .
CDR3nt: TGTGCCAGCAGCTTACAGGGTTACACCATATATTTT
CDR3aa: CASSLQGYTIYF

abundance: .
v_gene: TRBV24-1
j_gene: TRBJ2-3
len: 15
d_gene: TRBD2
CDR3nt: TGTGCCACCAGTGATCGTCTAGCGGGGACAGATACGCAGTATTTT
CDR3aa: CATSDRLAGTDTQYF

abundance: .
v_gene: TRBV2
j_gene: TRBJ1-4
len: 13
d_gene: .
CDR3nt: TGTGCCAGCAGTCAAACCAGGGATGAAAAACTGTTTTTT
CDR3aa: CASSQTRDEKLFF

abundance: .
v_gene: TRBV3-1/TRBV3-2
j_gene: TRBJ1-1
len: 13
d_gene: .
CDR3nt: TGTGCCAGCAGCCAAGTAAGGGGCATGGAAGCTTTCTTT
CDR3aa: CASSQVRGMEAFF

abundance: .
v_gene: TRBV5-1
j_gene: TRBJ1-6
len: 15
d_gene: TRBD1
CDR3nt: TGCGCCAGCAGCGTAGGGACAGGGGGAAATTCACCCCTCCACTTT
CDR3aa: CASSVGTGGNSPLHF

abundance: few
v_gene: TRBV2
j_gene: TRBJ1-6
len: 14
d_gene: .
CDR3nt: TGTGCCAGCAGCCCCCTGGGAGGGACTTCACCCCTCCACTTT
CDR3aa: CASSPLGGTSPLHF